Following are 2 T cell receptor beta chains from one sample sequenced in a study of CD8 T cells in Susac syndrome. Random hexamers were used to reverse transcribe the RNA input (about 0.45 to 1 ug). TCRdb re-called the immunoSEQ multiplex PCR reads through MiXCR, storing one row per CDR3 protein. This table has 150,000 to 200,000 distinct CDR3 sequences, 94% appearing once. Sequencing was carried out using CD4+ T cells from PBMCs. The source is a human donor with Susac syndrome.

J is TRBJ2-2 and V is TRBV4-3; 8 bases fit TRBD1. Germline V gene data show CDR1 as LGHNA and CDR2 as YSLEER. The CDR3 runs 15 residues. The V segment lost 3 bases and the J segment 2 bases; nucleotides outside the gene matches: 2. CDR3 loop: CASSQTGANTGELFF. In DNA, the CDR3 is TGCGCCAGCAGCCAGACAGGGGCTAACACCGGGGAGCTGTTTTTT.

The CDR3 region has the DNA TGTGCCAGCAGCCAAGATGCGGGCCTCGGCCAAGAGACCCAGTACTTC. Amino acid sequence: CASSQDAGLGQETQYF. The chain has TRBV3-1 and TRBJ2-5, with D possibly matching TRBD2 (5 bases). The V gene's germline CDR1 is LGHDT and CDR2 YNNKEL (reference sequence). Trimming took 0 bases from V and 1 from J, leaving 12 bases between them. The CDR3 has 16 amino acids.